The TCR beta chain under discussion was sequenced for a study of blood T cells in healthy people across ages. The use of a sample-barcoded 5' primer and a J-beta primer mix characterized a second PCR of about 7 to 12 cycles. Each of the cDNA molecules was tagged by a template-switch adaptor with 12 random nucleotides. TCRdb independently ran MiXCR on the 5' RACE reads; one entry per CDR3 protein. The table includes around 1,000,000 distinct CDR3 sequences, under 30% detected once. Worth noting for this clonotype: Being one base from a much bigger clone, this may be a read error.

The germline gives CDR1 SEHNR, CDR2 FQNEAQ (reference sequence). CDR3 length: 16 amino acids. These data were likewise used in another study, on T cells of mothers and their children.

The material sequenced was blood. V usage is TRBV7-9 and J usage is TRBJ2-1; TRBD2 aligns across 11 bases. The TCR comes from a girl aged 2 to 10 in good health. The CDR3 reads CASSLTSGSSNNEQFF. CDR3 DNA sequence: TGTGCCAGCAGCTTAACTAGCGGGAGCTCCAACAATGAGCAGTTCTTC.